The subject of this entry is one TCR beta chain. This sample was taken from a study of T cell responses to AZD1222 COVID-19 vaccine. This table comes from immunoSEQ multiplex PCR, and its TCRdb copy is limited to in-frame clones, with some not included. The sample shows around 130,000 clones, about 89% of them seen only once. The CDR3 runs 16 residues. Trimming took 4 bases from V and 3 from J, leaving 19 bases between them. Germline V gene lookup returns CDR1 SGHTS and CDR2 YDEGEE. The sequence came from an adult in good health. The sample in question was peripheral blood, obtained on day 0 of AZD1222 vaccination. V and J are TRBV5-8 and TRBJ1-1, with D possibly TRBD1 on 5 matching bases. CDR3 residues: CASSPGLLRTYTEAFF. The CDR3 DNA is TGTGCCAGCAGCCCGGGACTGCTCCGTACTTACACTGAAGCTTTCTTT.